Below, 16 T cell receptor beta chains from the same sample are listed, as sequenced in a study of naive and memory T cell subsets. The library had UMIs added by 3' ligation of an oligonucleotide to TCR cDNA. Amplification of ligated cDNA took four PCR rounds with SP2 and nested alpha and beta constant primers. MiXCR, applied by TCRdb to the 5' RACE reads, yields one record per CDR3 protein. The sample includes approximately 32,000 distinct CDR3 sequences, roughly 17% of them seen just once. These receptors all stem from a female donor in good health.

This clonotype was counted ten times or more. The rearrangement links TRBV29-1 to TRBJ2-3; TRBD2 agrees at 7 bases. Germline CDR1 and CDR2: SQVTM and ANQGSEA. This CDR3 comprises 16 residues. The V gene end was trimmed by 2 bases and the J gene end by 3 bases; junction bases not matched to a gene: 11. The CDR3 bases are TGCAGCGTTGAAATAGTGGACGGGGGGATGACAGATACGCAGTATTTT. Protein sequence: CSVEIVDGGMTDTQYF.

The CDR3 DNA follows: TGTGCCAGCAGGCCGTCGGGGAGCTCCTACAATGAGCAGTTCTTC. Its translation is CASRPSGSSYNEQFF. The rearrangement joins TRBV7-2 to TRBJ2-1; a weak D match, TRBD2 (5 bases). Germline lookup yields CDR1 SGHTA and CDR2 FQGNSA. V lost 6 bases and J lost 0, with 12 bases in between. There are 15 residues in the CDR3. Complete variable domain (other parts from reference TRBV7-2 and TRBJ2-1): GAGVSQSPSNKVTEKGKDVELRCDPISGHTALYWYRQSLGQGLEFLIYFQGNSAPDKSGLPSDRFSAERTGGSVSTLTIQRTQQEDSAVYLCASRPSGSSYNEQFFGPGTRLTVL.

This clonotype has at least ten counts. The chain links TRBV4-2 to TRBJ1-4, with D tentatively TRBD1 (6 bases). The CDR3 length is 17 residues. From germline, CDR1 is LGHNA and CDR2 YNFKEQ. V gave up 10 bases and J gave up 3 bases, with 24 bases separating them. The CDR3 loop reads CATEFTRGGVSNEKLFF. The CDR3, as DNA: TGTGCCACCGAATTTACCAGGGGAGGAGTATCTAATGAAAAACTGTTTTTT.

This chain connects TRBV29-1 to TRBJ2-5; D remains unclear. The V gene's germline CDR1 is SQVTM and CDR2 ANQGSEA. The CDR3 covers 16 residues. V shed 4 bases and J shed 1 base, with 19 bases lying between them. The CDR3 spells CSVGGSPRPAQETQYF. The CDR3 bases are TGCAGCGTTGGTGGGTCTCCAAGGCCCGCCCAAGAGACCCAGTACTTC.

There are many counts of this clonotype. This sequence joins TRBV6-4 and TRBJ2-3, with 9 nucleotides matching TRBD1. The CDR3 runs 14 residues. CDR1 and CDR2 (germline): MRHNA, SNTAGT. Trimming took 5 bases from V and 3 from J; bases not matched to a gene: 3. CDR3 amino acids: CASSTGGSTDTQYF. As DNA, the CDR3 is TGTGCCAGCAGTACAGGGGGCTCGACAGATACGCAGTATTTT.

In its sample, this clonotype was seen many times. The rearrangement joins TRBV20-1 to TRBJ1-1, with 7 positions matching TRBD1. V dropped 1 base and J dropped 4; count of bases not matched to a gene: 3. This CDR3 is built from 13 residues. Looked up from germline, CDR1 is DFQATT and CDR2 is SNEGSKA (reference sequence). This CDR3 is CSARVAGGTEAFF. DNA for the CDR3: TGCAGTGCTAGAGTCGCAGGGGGCACTGAAGCTTTCTTT.

This clonotype was observed a handful of times. The rearrangement joins TRBV20-1 to TRBJ1-1; D unclear. Germline V lookup: CDR1 DFQATT, CDR2 SNEGSKA (reference sequence). The CDR3 is made up of 11 amino acids. V lost 7 bases, J lost 1 base, and 7 bases lay in between. CDR3 protein: CSGGPNTEAFF. CDR3 nucleotide sequence: TGCAGTGGAGGGCCGAACACTGAAGCTTTCTTT.

This clonotype was seen many times. This sequence joins TRBV19 and TRBJ2-3; D is ambiguous. Germline values: CDR1 LNHDA, CDR2 SQIVND (reference sequence). This CDR3 is 12 amino acids long. Trimming stripped 4 bases from V and 6 bases from J, with 8 bases between. CDR3 loop: CASSKGFDTQYF. The DNA for the CDR3 is TGTGCCAGTAGTAAGGGCTTCGATACGCAGTATTTT.

There are a few counts of this clonotype. J is TRBJ2-3 and V is TRBV12-3 or TRBV12-4; 7 nucleotides agree with TRBD2. V lost 5 bases and J lost 0; bases outside the gene matches: 2. This CDR3 is 14 amino acids long. CDR3 in amino acids: CASSRTRSTDTQYF. The CDR3 nucleotides are TGTGCCAGCAGTCGGACTAGGAGCACAGATACGCAGTATTTT.

Many counts were recorded for this clonotype. The rearrangement joins TRBV27 to TRBJ2-2; a weak D match, TRBD1 (5 bases). Germline CDR1 is MNHEY and CDR2 is SMNVEV (reference sequence). CDR3 length: 16 amino acids. V was shortened by 3 bases and J by 2 bases, with 13 bases between the two germline ends. This CDR3 is CASSFSRDRNTGELFF. The CDR3 DNA sequence: TGTGCCAGCAGTTTTTCCCGTGACAGAAACACCGGGGAGCTGTTTTTT.

The J gene is TRBJ2-5, the V gene TRBV7-9; the D is unclear. The CDR3 is made up of 14 amino acids. Germline lookup yields CDR1 SEHNR and CDR2 FQNEAQ (reference sequence). Trimming shortened V by 1 base and J by 4 bases, and 10 bases separated the two germline ends. This chain's CDR3 is CASSLGAGPETQYF. CDR3 in DNA: TGTGCCAGCAGCTTAGGGGCAGGCCCAGAGACCCAGTACTTC.

The J gene is TRBJ1-1, the V gene TRBV9, with 7 bases lining up with TRBD1. The CDR3 sequence is 14 residues long. The V and J ends lost 4 bases and 5 bases, in that order; junction bases with no gene match: 8. CDR1 is SGDLS and CDR2 is YYNGEE in the germline V gene. This CDR3 reads CASSPEGAQTEAFF. The CDR3 DNA follows: TGTGCCAGCAGCCCGGAGGGGGCCCAGACTGAAGCTTTCTTT. Full variable domain (missing parts from reference TRBV9 and TRBJ1-1): DSGVTQTPKHLITATGQRVTLRCSPRSGDLSVYWYQQSLDQGLQFLIQYYNGEERAKGNILERFSAQQFPDLHSELNLSSLELGDSALYFCASSPEGAQTEAFFGQGTRLTVV.

V and J are TRBV20-1 and TRBJ1-1, with no clear D. V lost 6 bases, J lost 6 bases, and 11 bases lay in between. CDR1 is DFQATT and CDR2 is SNEGSKA in the germline V gene (reference sequence). This CDR3 has 11 residues. CDR3 nucleotides: TGCAGTGCACCTTGGGGAGCTGAAGCTTTCTTT. Protein: CSAPWGAEAFF.

This clonotype was counted many times. The chain couples TRBV21-1 to TRBJ1-5; the table's TRBD1 call for D was not verified on the DNA. TRBV21-1 counts as a pseudogene. This CDR3 spans 19 amino acids. CDR3 loop: CASTPRDRGRFGGNQPQHF. CDR3 bases: TGTGCCAGCACACCCCGGGACAGGGGGCGGTTTGGCGGCAATCAGCCCCAGCATTTT.

Points on this clonotype: One junction end disagrees with the germline gene, perhaps due to a read error. The V gene is TRBV7-9, the J gene TRBJ2-7; D might be TRBD2 (6 bases). The CDR3 totals 13 residues. Germline V gene lookup returns CDR1 SEHNR and CDR2 FQNEAQ (reference sequence). The CDR3 DNA is TGTGCCGGGGGGACCGCTATCTCCTACGAGCGGTACTTC. It is translated as CAGGTAISYERYF.

The chain couples TRBV13 to TRBJ2-3; unclear D gene. Germline CDR1 reads PRHDT; CDR2 reads FYEKMQ (reference sequence). This CDR3 region has 13 residues. V lost 5 bases and J lost 5, with 11 bases in between. The CDR3: CASSAYHRDTQYF. DNA for the CDR3: TGTGCCAGCAGCGCGTACCATAGAGATACGCAGTATTTT.